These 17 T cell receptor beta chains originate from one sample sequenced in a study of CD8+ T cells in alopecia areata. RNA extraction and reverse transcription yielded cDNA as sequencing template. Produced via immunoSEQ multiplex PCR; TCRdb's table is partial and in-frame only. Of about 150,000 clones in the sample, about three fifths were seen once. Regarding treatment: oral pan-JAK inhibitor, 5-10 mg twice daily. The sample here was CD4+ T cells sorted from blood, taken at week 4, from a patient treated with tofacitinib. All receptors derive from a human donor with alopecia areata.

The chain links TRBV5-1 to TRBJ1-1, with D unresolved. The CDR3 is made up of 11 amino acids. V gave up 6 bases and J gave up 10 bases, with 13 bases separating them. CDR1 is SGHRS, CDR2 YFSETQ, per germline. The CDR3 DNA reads TGCGCCAGCAAACTGGGGAGTGCAGCTTTCTTT. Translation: CASKLGSAAFF.

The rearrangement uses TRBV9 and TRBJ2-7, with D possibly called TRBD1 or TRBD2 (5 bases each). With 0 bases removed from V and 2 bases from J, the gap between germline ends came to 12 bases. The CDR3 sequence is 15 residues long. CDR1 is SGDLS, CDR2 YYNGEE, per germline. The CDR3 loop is CASSVGEGTTYEQYF. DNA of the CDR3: TGTGCCAGCAGCGTAGGTGAAGGGACCACCTACGAGCAGTACTTC.

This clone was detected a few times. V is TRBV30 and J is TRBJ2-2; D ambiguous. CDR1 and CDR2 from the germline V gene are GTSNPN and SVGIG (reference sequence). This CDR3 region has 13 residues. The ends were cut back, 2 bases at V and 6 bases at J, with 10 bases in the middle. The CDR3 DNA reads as TGTGCCTGGAGTCCAGCCCGTCCCGGGGAGCTGTTTTTT. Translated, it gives CAWSPARPGELFF.

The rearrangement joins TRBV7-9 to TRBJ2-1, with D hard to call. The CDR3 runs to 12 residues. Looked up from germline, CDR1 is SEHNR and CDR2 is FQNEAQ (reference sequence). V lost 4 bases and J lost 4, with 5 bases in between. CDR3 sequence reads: CASSSKYNEQFF. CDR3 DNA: TGTGCCAGCAGCTCTAAATACAATGAGCAGTTCTTC.

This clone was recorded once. For the CDR3, the DNA is TGCAGCGTTGCTCCGAACTATGGCTACACCTTC. This encodes CSVAPNYGYTF. V usage is TRBV29-1 and J usage is TRBJ1-2; unclear D gene. This CDR3 spans 11 amino acids. Between the trimmed V and J ends, which lost 4 bases and 2 bases, there was a span of 5 bases. Germline V gene data show CDR1 as SQVTM and CDR2 as ANQGSEA.

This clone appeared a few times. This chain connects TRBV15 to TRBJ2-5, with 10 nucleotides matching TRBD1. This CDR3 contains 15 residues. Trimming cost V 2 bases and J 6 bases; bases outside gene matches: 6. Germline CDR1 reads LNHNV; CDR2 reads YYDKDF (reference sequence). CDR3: CATSRRLGQGKTQYF. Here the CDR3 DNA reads TGTGCCACCAGCAGACGCTTGGGACAGGGGAAGACCCAGTACTTC.

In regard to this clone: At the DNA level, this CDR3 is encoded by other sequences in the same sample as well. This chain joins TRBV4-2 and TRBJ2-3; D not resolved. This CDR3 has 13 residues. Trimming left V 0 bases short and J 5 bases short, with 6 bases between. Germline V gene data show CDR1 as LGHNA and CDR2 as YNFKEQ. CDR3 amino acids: CASSQDPQDTQYF. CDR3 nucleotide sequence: TGTGCCAGCAGCCAAGACCCCCAAGATACGCAGTATTTT.

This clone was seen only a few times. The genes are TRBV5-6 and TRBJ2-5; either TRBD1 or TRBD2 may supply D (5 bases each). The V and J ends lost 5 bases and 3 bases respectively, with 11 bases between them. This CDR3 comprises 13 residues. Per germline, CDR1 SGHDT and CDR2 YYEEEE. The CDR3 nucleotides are TGTGCCAGCAGATTCGGGACCGAAGAGACCCAGTACTTC. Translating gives CASRFGTEETQYF.

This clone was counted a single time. As DNA, the CDR3 is TGCAGCGTTGTTTCATCAGCGGGGGGGCCTTCCTACAATGAGCAGTTCTTC. Protein: CSVVSSAGGPSYNEQFF. The J gene is TRBJ2-1, the V gene TRBV29-1; TRBD2 aligns across 10 bases. CDR1 SQVTM and CDR2 ANQGSEA come from the germline V gene. There are 17 residues in the CDR3. The trim removed 4 bases at V and 1 base at J, leaving 10 bases unmatched.

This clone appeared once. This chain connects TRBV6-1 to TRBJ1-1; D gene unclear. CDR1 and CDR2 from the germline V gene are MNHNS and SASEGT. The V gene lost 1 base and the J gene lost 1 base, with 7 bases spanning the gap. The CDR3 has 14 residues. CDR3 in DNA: TGTGCCAGCAGTGAAGGACGGAAGAACACTGAAGCTTTCTTT. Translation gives CASSEGRKNTEAFF.

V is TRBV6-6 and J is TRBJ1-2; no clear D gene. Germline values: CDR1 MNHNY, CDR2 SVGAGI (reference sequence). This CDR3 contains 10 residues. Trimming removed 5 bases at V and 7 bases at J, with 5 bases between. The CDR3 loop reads CASSRGGYTF. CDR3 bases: TGTGCCAGCAGTCGCGGTGGCTACACCTTC.

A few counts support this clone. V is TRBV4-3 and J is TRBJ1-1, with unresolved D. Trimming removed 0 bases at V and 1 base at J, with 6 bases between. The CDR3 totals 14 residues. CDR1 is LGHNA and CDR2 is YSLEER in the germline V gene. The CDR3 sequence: CASSQDLRNTEAFF. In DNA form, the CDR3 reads TGCGCCAGCAGCCAAGATCTTCGGAACACTGAAGCTTTCTTT.

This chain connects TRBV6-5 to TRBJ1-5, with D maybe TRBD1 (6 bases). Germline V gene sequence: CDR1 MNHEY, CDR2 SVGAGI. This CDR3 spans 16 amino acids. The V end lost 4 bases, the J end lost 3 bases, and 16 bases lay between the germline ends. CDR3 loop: CASSWRGGGTNQPQHF. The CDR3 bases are TGTGCCAGCAGTTGGCGGGGAGGGGGGACCAATCAGCCCCAGCATTTT.

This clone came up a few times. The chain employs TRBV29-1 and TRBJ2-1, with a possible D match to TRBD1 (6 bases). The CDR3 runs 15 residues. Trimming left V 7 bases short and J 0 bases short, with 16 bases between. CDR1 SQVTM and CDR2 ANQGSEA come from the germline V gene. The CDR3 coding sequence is TGCAGCGCACGCAAAGGACAGAGCTCCTACAATGAGCAGTTCTTC. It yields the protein CSARKGQSSYNEQFF.

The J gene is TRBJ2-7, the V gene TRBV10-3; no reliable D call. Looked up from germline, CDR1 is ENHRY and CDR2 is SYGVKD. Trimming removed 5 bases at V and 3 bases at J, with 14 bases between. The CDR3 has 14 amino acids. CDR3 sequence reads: CAISTGGVGYEQYF. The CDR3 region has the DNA TGTGCCATCAGTACCGGCGGTGTTGGCTACGAGCAGTACTTC.

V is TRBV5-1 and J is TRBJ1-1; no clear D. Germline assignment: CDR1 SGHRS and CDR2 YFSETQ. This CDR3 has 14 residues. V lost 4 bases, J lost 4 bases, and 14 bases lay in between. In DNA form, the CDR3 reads TGCGCCAGCAGCCGTCAGGATCTTGGCACTGAAGCTTTCTTT. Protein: CASSRQDLGTEAFF.

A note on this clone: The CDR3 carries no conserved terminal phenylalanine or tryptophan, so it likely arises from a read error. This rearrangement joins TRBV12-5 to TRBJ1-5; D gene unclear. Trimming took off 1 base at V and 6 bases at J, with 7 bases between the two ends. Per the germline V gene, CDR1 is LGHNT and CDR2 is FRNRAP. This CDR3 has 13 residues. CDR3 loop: CASGLALGQPQHL. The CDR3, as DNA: TGTGCTAGTGGTTTGGCCTTGGGTCAGCCCCAGCATCTT.